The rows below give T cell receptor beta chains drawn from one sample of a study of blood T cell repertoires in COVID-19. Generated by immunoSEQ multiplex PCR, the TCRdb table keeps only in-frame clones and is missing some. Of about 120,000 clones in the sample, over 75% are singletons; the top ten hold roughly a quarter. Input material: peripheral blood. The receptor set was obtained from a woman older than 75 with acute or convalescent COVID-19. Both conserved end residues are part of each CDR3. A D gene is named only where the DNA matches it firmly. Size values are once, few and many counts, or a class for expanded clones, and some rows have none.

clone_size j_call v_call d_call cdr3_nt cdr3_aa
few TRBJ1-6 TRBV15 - TGTGCCACCAGCACTGGACAGCAAAATTCACCCCTCCACTTT CATSTGQQNSPLHF
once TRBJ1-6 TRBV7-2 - TGTGCCAGCAGCTTATCGGGGTATAATTCACCCCTCCACTTT CASSLSGYNSPLHF
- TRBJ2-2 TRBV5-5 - TGTGCCAGCAGATCCTGGGCCGCCGGGGAGCTGTTTTTT CASRSWAAGELFF
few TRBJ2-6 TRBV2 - TGTGCCAGCAGTGAATCTCAATTCCGGGGGGCCAACGTCCTGACTTTC CASSESQFRGANVLTF
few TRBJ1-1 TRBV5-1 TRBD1 TGCGCCAGCAGCCTCGGACAGGGAGGGGTCACTGAAGCTTTCTTT CASSLGQGGVTEAFF
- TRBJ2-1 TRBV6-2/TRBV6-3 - TGTGCCAGCAGTCAGGGGGGCAATGAGCAGTTCTTC CASSQGGNEQFF
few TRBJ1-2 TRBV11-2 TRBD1 TGTGCCAGCAGCGTGGGACAGGGGGCCGGCTACACCTTC CASSVGQGAGYTF
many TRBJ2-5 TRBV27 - TGTGCCAGCTGGAGGCAGACCCAAGAGACCCAGTACTTC CASWRQTQETQYF
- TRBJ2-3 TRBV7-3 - TGTGCCAGCAGCTTAGCGGGGCCTACAGATACGCAGTATTTT CASSLAGPTDTQYF
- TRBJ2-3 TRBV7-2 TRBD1 TGTGCCAGCAGCTTAGTAGGGACAGGGCCAGATACGCAGTATTTT CASSLVGTGPDTQYF
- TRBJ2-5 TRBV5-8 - TGTGCCAGCAGCAGACAGCAAGAGACCCAGTACTTC CASSRQQETQYF
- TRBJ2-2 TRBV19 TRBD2 TGTGCCAGTAGTATCGTAGCGGGGAGGGACACCGGGGAGCTGTTTTTT CASSIVAGRDTGELFF
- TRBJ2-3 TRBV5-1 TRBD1 TGCGCCAGCAGCCCCGGGCCCAACAGGGGTTTGCCAGATACGCAGTATTTT CASSPGPNRGLPDTQYF
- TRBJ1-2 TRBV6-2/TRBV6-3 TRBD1 TGTGCCAGCAGTTACTCGACCGCCGAGACAGGGTTTAAAAAGAACACCTTC CASSYSTAETGFKKNTF
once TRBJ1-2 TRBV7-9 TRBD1 TGTGCCAGCAGCGATACAGGGGGGTACGACTATGGCTACACCTTC CASSDTGGYDYGYTF
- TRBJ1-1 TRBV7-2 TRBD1 TGTGCCAGCAGCTTGCGACAGGGGCCACTGAACACTGAAGCTTTCTTT CASSLRQGPLNTEAFF
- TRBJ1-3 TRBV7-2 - TGTGCCAGCAGCTCAAACAGGGTCTCTGGAAACACCATATATTTT CASSSNRVSGNTIYF
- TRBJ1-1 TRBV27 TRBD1 TGTGCCAGCAGACCAGGGGGACGGAACACTGAAGCTTTCTTT CASRPGGRNTEAFF
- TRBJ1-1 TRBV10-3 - TGTGCCATCAGTGAGTTGAGTAACACTGAAGCTTTCTTT CAISELSNTEAFF
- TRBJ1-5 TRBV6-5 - TGTGCCAGCCTCCAGGGAGGAAATCAGCCCCAGCATTTT CASLQGGNQPQHF
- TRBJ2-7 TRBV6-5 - TGTGCCAGCAGTTACTATTTGGCGGGCGGCTACGAGCAGTACTTC CASSYYLAGGYEQYF
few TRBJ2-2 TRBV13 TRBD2 TGTGCCAGCAGCTTAGAATTTTCCGTCAGCGGGGGGCCTCTCACCGGGGAGCTGTTTTTT CASSLEFSVSGGPLTGELFF
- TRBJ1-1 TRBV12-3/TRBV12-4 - TGTGCCAGCAGTTTTGACTTAAACACTGAAGCTTTCTTT CASSFDLNTEAFF
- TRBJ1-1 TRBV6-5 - TGTGCCAGCAGTTACCTCGGGGGGAGCACTGAAGCTTTCTTT CASSYLGGSTEAFF